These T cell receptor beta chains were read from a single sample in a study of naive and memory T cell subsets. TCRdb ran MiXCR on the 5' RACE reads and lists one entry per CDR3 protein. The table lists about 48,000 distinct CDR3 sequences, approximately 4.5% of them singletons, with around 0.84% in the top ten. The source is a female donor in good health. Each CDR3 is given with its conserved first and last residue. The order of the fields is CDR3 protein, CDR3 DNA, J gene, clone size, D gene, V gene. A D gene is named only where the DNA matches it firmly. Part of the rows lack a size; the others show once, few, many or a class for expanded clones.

CASSQVRDSNQPQHF	TGTGCCAGCAGCCAAGTACGAGATAGCAATCAGCCCCAGCATTTT	TRBJ1-5	few	NA	TRBV3-1
CASSHDSQGEQYF	TGCGCCAGCAGCCATGACAGCCAGGGCGAGCAGTACTTC	TRBJ2-7	NA	NA	TRBV4-3
CASSIEDSSSYEQYF	TGTGCCAGTAGTATAGAAGACAGTAGCTCCTACGAGCAGTACTTC	TRBJ2-7	many	NA	TRBV19
CSVSSALVETQYF	TGCAGCGTCAGTAGCGCCCTAGTAGAGACCCAGTACTTC	TRBJ2-5	many	NA	TRBV29-1
CASSVSGNTGNEQFF	TGTGCCAGCAGCGTAAGCGGGAATACAGGCAATGAGCAGTTCTTC	TRBJ2-1	many	TRBD2	TRBV9
CAISETRGPYEQYF	TGTGCCATCAGTGAGACCAGGGGTCCCTACGAGCAGTACTTC	TRBJ2-7	many	NA	TRBV10-3
CSASEPGFGLAYNEQFF	TGCAGTGCTAGTGAGCCCGGTTTCGGTCTAGCATACAATGAGCAGTTCTTC	TRBJ2-1	few	NA	TRBV20-1
CASSLDGPTNEKLFF	TGCGCCAGCAGCCTGGACGGGCCCACTAATGAAAAACTGTTTTTT	TRBJ1-4	few	NA	TRBV5-1
CASSLSGYEQYF	TGTGCCAGCAGCTTATCAGGGTACGAGCAGTACTTC	TRBJ2-7	medium-sized	NA	TRBV7-9
CASSPARGQGNTIYF	TGTGCCAGCTCACCAGCCAGGGGGCAAGGAAACACCATATATTTT	TRBJ1-3	many	TRBD1	TRBV18
CASSPSQVINYGYTF	TGTGCCAGCTCACCGTCCCAGGTTATTAACTATGGCTACACCTTC	TRBJ1-2	NA	NA	TRBV18
CASSEMRLAGDLDTQYF	TGCGCCAGCAGTGAGATGAGGCTAGCGGGAGATCTAGATACGCAGTATTTT	TRBJ2-3	many	TRBD2	TRBV10-1
CASSLSRTGVSQYF	TGTGCCAGCAGTTTATCAAGGACAGGGGTATCCCAGTACTTC	TRBJ2-5	many	TRBD1	TRBV12-3/TRBV12-4
CASSKPGVDWAYEQYF	TGTGCCAGCAGCAAACCCGGAGTTGATTGGGCCTACGAGCAGTACTTC	TRBJ2-7	many	NA	TRBV21-1
CASSRYGESYEQYF	TGTGCCAGTAGTCGTTACGGGGAATCCTACGAGCAGTACTTC	TRBJ2-7	many	NA	TRBV19
CASSRSGTDATNEKLSF	TGCGCCAGCAGCCGATCCGGGACAGATGCAACTAATGAAAAACTGTCTTTT	TRBJ1-4	many	TRBD1	TRBV5-1
CASRDRGRRATGELFF	TGTGCCAGCAGGGACAGGGGGCGCCGGGCCACCGGGGAGCTGTTTTTT	TRBJ2-2	many	TRBD1	TRBV6-2/TRBV6-3
CSVLGRGMGDTQYF	TGCAGCGTTCTGGGCAGGGGGATGGGGGATACGCAGTATTTT	TRBJ2-3	many	TRBD1	TRBV29-1
CASSKGLSYGYTF	TGTGCCAGTAGTAAGGGGTTGAGCTATGGCTACACCTTC	TRBJ1-2	many	NA	TRBV19
CASSYTGSNYGYTF	TGTGCCAGCAGCTACACCGGATCTAACTATGGCTACACCTTC	TRBJ1-2	many	NA	TRBV28
CAIRSGTSYNEQFF	TGTGCCATCAGGAGCGGGACTTCATACAATGAGCAGTTCTTC	TRBJ2-1	many	TRBD2	TRBV10-3
CSVEFLAGANEQFF	TGCAGCGTTGAATTCCTAGCGGGAGCCAATGAGCAGTTCTTC	TRBJ2-1	many	TRBD2	TRBV29-1
CASSLGRESAGNEQFF	TGTGCCAGCAGCTTGGGGAGGGAAAGTGCCGGGAATGAGCAGTTCTTC	TRBJ2-1	few	NA	TRBV5-5
CASSPPGTGSYEQYF	TGTGCCAGCTCACCACCAGGGACAGGTTCCTACGAGCAGTACTTC	TRBJ2-7	NA	TRBD1	TRBV18
CRADYNTEAFF	TGCAGGGCCGATTACAACACTGAAGCTTTCTTT	TRBJ1-1	many	NA	TRBV29-1
CASSPPGAKTEAFF	TGTGCCAGCTCACCTCCGGGGGCTAAGACTGAAGCTTTCTTT	TRBJ1-1	few	NA	TRBV18
CASSRQTGGATQYF	TGTGCCAGCAGCCGCCAAACCGGGGGAGCGACCCAGTACTTC	TRBJ2-5	many	NA	TRBV14